These 8 T cell receptor beta chains were all obtained from the same sample, sequenced in a study of PD-1 blockade in classical Hodgkin lymphoma. Sequenced by immunoSEQ multiplex PCR; TCRdb stores in-frame clones only, minus some. Of about 19,000 clones listed, roughly 77% are singletons. Each and every patient relapsed after autologous stem cell transplantation, and patients got differing brentuximab vedotin exposure. The sequences come from peripheral blood mononuclear cells (PBMCs), collected before the second cycle of nivolumab. The receptors were sampled from a human donor with classical Hodgkin lymphoma.

The chain employs TRBV7-9 and TRBJ1-2; the D gene is possibly TRBD1 (5 bases). This CDR3 contains 13 residues. CDR1 and CDR2 (germline): SEHNR, FQNEAQ (reference sequence). V was shortened by 3 bases and J by 3 bases, with 8 bases between the two germline ends. In nucleotides, the CDR3 is TGTGCCAGCAGCTTGGTACAGGACTATGGCTACACCTTC. Amino acid sequence: CASSLVQDYGYTF.

Turning to this clone: Other DNA sequences of this sample code for an identical CDR3. The chain has TRBV2 and TRBJ1-3; D gene unclear. The germline V and J ends were trimmed by 4 bases and 0 bases, with 7 bases remaining between them. The CDR3 extends over 14 amino acids. Germline V lookup: CDR1 SNHLY, CDR2 FYNNEI. The CDR3 DNA reads TGTGCCAGCAGTGTAGAAAGCTCTGGAAACACCATATATTTT. Its translation: CASSVESSGNTIYF.

The rearrangement joins TRBV4-1 to TRBJ2-1; no clear D gene. The CDR3 has 14 residues. CDR1 is MGHRA and CDR2 is YSYEKL in the germline V gene. V dropped 2 bases and J dropped 3 bases, with 8 bases sitting between them. CDR3 residues: CASSQPDGYNEQFF. CDR3 nucleotides: TGCGCCAGCAGCCAACCCGACGGCTACAATGAGCAGTTCTTC.

This clone was counted once. This sequence joins TRBV14 and TRBJ2-4, with D perhaps matching TRBD1 (6 bases). Germline loops: CDR1 SGHDN, CDR2 FVKESK. There are 14 residues in the CDR3. Trimming shortened V by 4 bases and J by 3 bases, and 10 bases separated the two germline ends. The CDR3 region has the DNA TGTGCCAGCAGCCCCAGGGGTGTCAAAAACATTCAGTACTTC. Protein product: CASSPRGVKNIQYF.

This clone was detected only once. The chain carries TRBV29-1 and TRBJ1-1, with D possibly being TRBD1 (6 bases). The V end was cut by 6 bases, the J end by 10 bases, with 15 bases between. CDR3 length: 11 amino acids. The germline gives CDR1 SQVTM, CDR2 ANQGSEA. CDR3 DNA: TGCAGCGTATACAGGGTTTCCGGAGCTTTCTTT. This encodes CSVYRVSGAFF.

This chain connects TRBV28 to TRBJ2-7, with D unclear. Between the trimmed V and J ends, which lost 6 bases and 6 bases, there was a span of 12 bases. This CDR3 has 12 residues. Germline V gives CDR1 MDHEN, CDR2 SYDVKM. The CDR3 spells CASSPGPFEQYF. The CDR3 coding sequence is TGTGCCAGCAGCCCCGGACCTTTCGAGCAGTACTTC.

V is TRBV20-1 and J is TRBJ2-7; D not certain. The V end lost 3 bases, the J end lost 4 bases, and 7 bases lay between the germline ends. Germline lookup yields CDR1 DFQATT and CDR2 SNEGSKA (reference sequence). The CDR3 has 11 residues. The CDR3 is CSASMPYEQYF. DNA of the CDR3: TGCAGTGCTAGTATGCCATACGAGCAGTACTTC.

This chain joins TRBV5-1 and TRBJ2-5; 15 bases are shared with TRBD2. J lost 3 bases, V lost 4 bases, and 4 bases had no gene match. The CDR3 loop spans 16 amino acids. From germline, CDR1 is SGHRS and CDR2 YFSETQ. This CDR3 reads CASSIGLAGGKETQYF. DNA of the CDR3: TGCGCCAGCAGCATTGGACTAGCGGGAGGGAAAGAGACCCAGTACTTC. The whole variable domain, remainder taken from reference TRBV5-1 and TRBJ2-5, is KAGVTQTPRYLIKTRGQQVTLSCSPISGHRSVSWYQQTPGQGLQFLFEYFSETQRNKGNFPGRFSGRQFSNSRSEMNVSTLELGDSALYLCASSIGLAGGKETQYFGPGTRLLVL.